A single sample is the source of the 7 T cell receptor beta chains below, sequenced in a study of blood T cell repertoires in COVID-19. Profiled with immunoSEQ multiplex PCR; TCRdb holds only in-frame clones, not every one. The sample consists of under 250,000 clones, 65% to 85% of them appearing once. Sequencing was done on a sample of peripheral blood. These receptors originate from a man between 50 and 59 years old with active or convalescent COVID-19.

This clone was counted between two and nine times. CDR3: CASSEVGSSGNEQFF. The CDR3 DNA reads TGTGCCAGCAGCGAAGTGGGGAGCTCGGGCAATGAGCAGTTCTTC. This chain connects TRBV7-9 to TRBJ2-1, with a possible D match to TRBD2 (5 bases). The CDR3 covers 15 residues. Deletions cut 5 bases from V and 6 bases from J, with 17 bases between. Per germline, CDR1 SEHNR and CDR2 FQNEAQ (reference sequence).

This clone was seen once. The chain is built from TRBV6-4 and TRBJ1-2, with 10 bases aligning to TRBD1. V trimming: 5 bases; J trimming: 2 bases; junction bases outside the gene matches: 5. CDR1 MRHNA and CDR2 SNTAGT come from the germline V gene. This CDR3 spans 15 amino acids. For the CDR3, the DNA is TGTGCCAGCAGTTCCGACAGGGGGCAAAACTATGGCTACACCTTC. Its translation: CASSSDRGQNYGYTF.

DNA of the CDR3: TGTGCCAGCAGCGTAGCCCTCTTGGTAGCGGGAGCTAATGAGCAGTTCTTC. Protein product: CASSVALLVAGANEQFF. V and J are TRBV9 and TRBJ2-1, with 9 bases identical to TRBD2. CDR1 and CDR2 (germline): SGDLS, YYNGEE. CDR3 length: 17 residues. Trimming cost V 0 bases and J 7 bases; bases outside gene matches: 11.

This chain uses TRBV7-9 with TRBJ1-6, with TRBD1 identical over 7 bases. This CDR3 spans 17 amino acids. Germline V gene data show CDR1 as SEHNR and CDR2 as FQNEAQ (reference sequence). The V gene end was trimmed by 5 bases and the J gene end by 2 bases; junction bases not matched to a gene: 9. The CDR3, as DNA: TGTGCCAGCAGCGCCGACGCCGGGACAGCCTATAATTCACCCCTCCACTTT. Translating gives CASSADAGTAYNSPLHF. The variable domain in full, completed from reference TRBV7-9 and TRBJ1-6, reads DTGVSQNPRHKITKRGQNVTFRCDPISEHNRLYWYRQTLGQGPEFLTYFQNEAQLEKSRLLSDRFSAERPKGSFSTLEIQRTEQGDSAMYLCASSADAGTAYNSPLHFGNGTRLTVT.

The rearrangement joins TRBV5-5 to TRBJ2-5, with a possible D match to TRBD2 (6 bases). This CDR3 has 15 amino acids. V lost 0 bases and J lost 5, with 14 bases in between. Germline V gene data show CDR1 as SGHKS and CDR2 as YYEKEE (reference sequence). The CDR3 region is CASSLVGGGWETQYF. The CDR3 coding sequence is TGTGCCAGCAGCTTGGTGGGGGGAGGATGGGAGACCCAGTACTTC.

The J gene is TRBJ1-2, the V gene TRBV28, with 8 bases identical to TRBD1. Germline V gene sequence: CDR1 MDHEN, CDR2 SYDVKM. CDR3 length equals 16 residues. Germline trimming cut 7 bases from V and 8 bases from J; bases unmatched to any gene: 18. The DNA of the CDR3 is TGTGCCAGCACCCCGGAGGGCAGGGGGCGCAATATAGGCTACACCTTC. The encoded protein is CASTPEGRGRNIGYTF.

The chain employs TRBV28 and TRBJ2-5; 12 nucleotides match TRBD2. The germline CDR1 and CDR2 sequences are MDHEN and SYDVKM. V gave up 7 bases and J gave up 5 bases; unmatched junction bases: 8. The CDR3 is made up of 15 amino acids. The CDR3, as DNA: TGTGCCAGCAACCTCCGACTAGCGGGAGTCGAGACCCAGTACTTC. Amino acid sequence: CASNLRLAGVETQYF.